A single sample is the source of the 26 T cell receptor beta chains below, sequenced in a study of blood T cell repertoires in COVID-19. Libraries were prepared by immunoSEQ multiplex PCR; TCRdb keeps only in-frame clonotypes and omits some of them. The sample carries a few hundred thousand clones, about nine tenths recorded once. Sequencing input: peripheral blood. The receptors here all came from a woman aged 40 to 49 who had recovered from COVID-19.

The rearrangement uses TRBV11-3 and TRBJ2-7; D remains ambiguous. The ends were cut back, 4 bases at V and 5 bases at J, with 9 bases in the middle. Germline V gene lookup returns CDR1 SGHNT and CDR2 YENEEA. This CDR3 has 12 residues. CDR3 bases: TGTGCCAGCAGCTCGGTCCCACACGAGCAGTACTTC. It yields the protein CASSSVPHEQYF.

The chain carries TRBV9 and TRBJ1-2, with 8 bases fitting TRBD1. Losses at the gene ends were 3 bases for V and 8 bases for J; bases not matched to a gene: 9. CDR1 is SGDLS, CDR2 YYNGEE, per germline. The CDR3 is made up of 14 amino acids. CDR3: CASSALDRVGGYTF. In nucleotides, the CDR3 is TGTGCCAGCAGCGCCCTGGACAGGGTGGGAGGCTACACCTTC.

The chain employs TRBV28 and TRBJ1-2, with 7 bases matching TRBD1. V dropped 6 bases and J dropped 6; count of bases not matched to a gene: 10. Germline CDR1 MDHEN, CDR2 SYDVKM. The CDR3 extends over 14 amino acids. The CDR3 protein is CASRPGQPKDGYTF. CDR3 bases: TGTGCCAGCAGACCGGGACAGCCAAAGGATGGCTACACCTTC.

This chain uses TRBV6-5 with TRBJ1-6; 7 bases align to TRBD1. This CDR3 contains 15 residues. CDR1 is MNHEY, CDR2 SVGAGI, per germline. Trimming at V came to 6 bases and at J to 5 bases, leaving 7 bases not matched to a gene. CDR3 loop: CASRPGTADNSPLHF. In nucleotides, the CDR3 is TGTGCCAGCAGACCCGGGACAGCCGATAATTCACCCCTCCACTTT.

The chain employs TRBV5-6 and TRBJ2-3, with D perhaps matching TRBD1 (6 bases). From germline, CDR1 is SGHDT and CDR2 YYEEEE. V lost 4 bases to trimming and J lost 3 bases, with 21 bases between them. The CDR3 contains 17 residues. This chain's CDR3 is CASSATQGPTKTDTQYF. The CDR3 nucleotides are TGTGCCAGCAGCGCGACACAGGGCCCAACCAAAACAGATACGCAGTATTTT.

This clone was found once. Written as DNA, the CDR3 is TGTGCCAGCGGACTCGACGGACCCTATGGCTACACCTTC. It is translated as CASGLDGPYGYTF. The V gene is TRBV6-1, the J gene TRBJ1-2; D unresolved. Germline loops: CDR1 MNHNS, CDR2 SASEGT. Deletions cut 8 bases from V and 4 bases from J, with 14 bases between. The CDR3 runs 13 residues.

The rearrangement joins TRBV7-2 to TRBJ2-1; the match to TRBD1 covers 7 bases. V shed 5 bases and J 5 bases; nucleotides not matched to a gene: 12. This CDR3 has 16 amino acids. Germline values: CDR1 SGHTA, CDR2 FQGNSA. The CDR3 sequence is CASSLVGQGVNNEQFF. In DNA, the CDR3 is TGTGCCAGCAGCCTCGTGGGGCAGGGGGTGAACAATGAGCAGTTCTTC.

This chain connects TRBV7-9 to TRBJ2-2; TRBD2 aligns across 7 bases. Germline V gene sequence: CDR1 SEHNR, CDR2 FQNEAQ (reference sequence). V dropped 6 bases and J dropped 6; count of bases not matched to a gene: 10. The CDR3 contains 15 residues. CDR3 amino acids: CASREASGVAGELFF. The CDR3 DNA reads TGTGCCAGCAGAGAGGCTAGCGGAGTAGCCGGGGAGCTGTTTTTT.

The gene calls are TRBV5-4 and TRBJ2-2; D perhaps matches TRBD2 (5 bases). CDR3 length: 13 residues. Germline lookup yields CDR1 SGHNT and CDR2 YYREEE (reference sequence). The ends were cut back, 2 bases at V and 7 bases at J, with 9 bases in the middle. CDR3 sequence reads: CASSFPGFGELFF. The CDR3 DNA reads as TGTGCCAGCAGCTTTCCGGGGTTCGGGGAGCTGTTTTTT.

V is TRBV10-2 and J is TRBJ2-7, with 11 bases matching TRBD1. V gave up 3 bases and J gave up 2 bases; unmatched junction bases: 6. The CDR3 consists of 16 residues. From germline, CDR1 is WSHSY and CDR2 SAAADI. The CDR3 sequence: CASSDPGTGGTYEQYF. The CDR3 nucleotides read TGCGCCAGCAGTGATCCGGGGACAGGGGGAACCTACGAGCAGTACTTC.

The V and J genes are TRBV6-5 and TRBJ2-2; 8 bases agree with TRBD1. With V trimmed by 5 bases and J by 6 bases, 8 bases remained unmatched. Germline CDR1 MNHEY, CDR2 SVGAGI. This CDR3 is built from 15 residues. CDR3 sequence: CASSRQGIEPGELFF. The CDR3 DNA reads TGTGCCAGCAGTCGACAGGGGATAGAACCCGGGGAGCTGTTTTTT.

J is TRBJ2-5 and V is TRBV7-8, with 9 bases aligning to TRBD1. This CDR3 contains 16 residues. Germline-derived CDR1 and CDR2 are SGHVS and FQNEAQ. V lost 3 bases to trimming and J lost 4 bases; unmatched junction nucleotides: 9. The DNA of the CDR3 is TGTGCCAGCAGCTTGGAACGACAGGGGGGTTTAGAGACCCAGTACTTC. Its protein product is CASSLERQGGLETQYF. The full variable domain, its missing parts supplied by reference TRBV7-8 and TRBJ2-5, is GAGVSQSPRYKVAKRGQDVALRCDPISGHVSLFWYQQALGQGPEFLTYFQNEAQLDKSGLPSDRFFAERPEGSVSTLKIQRTQQEDSAVYLCASSLERQGGLETQYFGPGTRLLVL.

The V and J genes are TRBV5-3 and TRBJ2-1, with 8 bases that match TRBD2. TRBV5-3 is an ORF, with its function uncertain. The CDR3 runs to 15 residues. V lost 5 bases to trimming and J lost 4 bases; unmatched junction nucleotides: 8. The CDR3 nucleotides are TGTGCCAGAAGGTCCGGGACTAGGAGATACAATGAGCAGTTCTTC. Residues: CARRSGTRRYNEQFF.

V and J are TRBV5-1 and TRBJ2-5; D may be TRBD1 (5 bases). In germline, CDR1 is SGHRS, CDR2 YFSETQ. Trimming pared 4 bases from V and 1 base from J, leaving 14 bases between. The CDR3 sequence is 15 residues long. CDR3 nucleotides: TGCGCCAGCAGCCCAGCAGGTGGGGCCCAAGAGACCCAGTACTTC. Residues: CASSPAGGAQETQYF.

The chain carries TRBV6-6 and TRBJ1-4; D might be TRBD1 (6 bases). Per the germline V gene, CDR1 is MNHNY and CDR2 is SVGAGI (reference sequence). The CDR3 contains 15 residues. V was trimmed by 5 bases and J by 7 bases, leaving 17 bases between them. The CDR3 nucleotides read TGTGCCAGCAGTCCCCGGGGGGGGCGCGCTGAAAAACTGTTTTTT. Residues: CASSPRGGRAEKLFF.

This sequence joins TRBV7-8 and TRBJ1-5; 7 nucleotides agree with TRBD1. The CDR3 extends over 14 amino acids. The J segment lost 8 bases and the V segment lost 1 base, leaving 5 bases of the junction unmatched. Germline CDR1 and CDR2: SGHVS and FQNEAQ. The CDR3 sequence is CASSLEAGGKPQHF. CDR3 sequence (DNA): TGTGCCAGCAGCTTAGAGGCAGGGGGGAAGCCCCAGCATTTT.

The chain carries TRBV3-1 (or the pseudogene TRBV3-2) and TRBJ2-7, with D possibly TRBD1 on 5 matching bases. The CDR3 covers 13 residues. V dropped 8 bases and J dropped 2 bases, with 13 bases sitting between them. CDR1 is LGHDT, CDR2 YNNKEL, per germline (reference sequence). The CDR3 sequence is CASGRTPAYEQYF. The CDR3 region has the DNA TGTGCCAGCGGACGGACACCCGCCTACGAGCAGTACTTC.

This clone appeared a few times. This rearrangement joins TRBV28 to TRBJ2-2; D is uncertain. This CDR3 spans 15 amino acids. Looked up from germline, CDR1 is MDHEN and CDR2 is SYDVKM. The V and J ends lost 2 bases and 1 base respectively, with 8 bases between them. In DNA, the CDR3 is TGTGCCAGCAGTTTAGGTTCCGGGAACACCGGGGAGCTGTTTTTT. This sequence encodes CASSLGSGNTGELFF.

The chain is built from TRBV3-1 (or the pseudogene TRBV3-2) and TRBJ1-1, with 7 bases fitting TRBD1. Germline V gives CDR1 LGHDT, CDR2 YNNKEL (reference sequence). The CDR3 loop spans 15 amino acids. V dropped 3 bases and J dropped 2; count of bases not matched to a gene: 6. CDR3 DNA: TGTGCCAGCAGCCAGGGTCGACAGGGCAACACTGAAGCTTTCTTT. This translates into CASSQGRQGNTEAFF.

In DNA, the CDR3 is TGTGCCAGCAGCCCCGCTAACAGGAATAGCAATCAGCCCCAGCATTTT. It is translated as CASSPANRNSNQPQHF. The V gene is TRBV7-2, the J gene TRBJ1-5; D is perhaps TRBD1 (5 bases). The germline V gene has CDR1 SGHTA and CDR2 FQGNSA. Trimming took 5 bases from V and 0 from J, leaving 14 bases between them. This CDR3 has 16 residues.

In DNA, the CDR3 is TGTGCCTTTTCCGGACAGGGGTACACTGAAGCTTTCTTT. This translates into CAFSGQGYTEAFF. This chain links TRBV30 with TRBJ1-1; TRBD1 matches 9 bases. V lost 7 bases to trimming and J lost 3 bases; unmatched junction nucleotides: 6. The CDR3 spans 13 residues. Germline CDR1 and CDR2: GTSNPN and SVGIG (reference sequence).

This chain joins TRBV10-1 and TRBJ2-7; 9 bases line up with TRBD1. The germline CDR1 and CDR2 sequences are WNHNN and SYGVQD (reference sequence). The trim removed 4 bases at V and 5 bases at J, leaving 3 bases unmatched. The CDR3 spans 13 residues. The CDR3 DNA follows: TGCGCCAGCAGTGGCGGGACAGGGAACGAGCAGTACTTC. It codes for CASSGGTGNEQYF.

V is TRBV2 and J is TRBJ2-3, with 11 bases identical to TRBD2. Trimming took 4 bases from V and 4 from J; bases not matched to a gene: 1. The CDR3 totals 14 residues. In germline, CDR1 is SNHLY, CDR2 FYNNEI. The CDR3 DNA follows: TGTGCCAGCAGTGTTAGCGGGAGGGCAGATACGCAGTATTTT. Translated, it gives CASSVSGRADTQYF.

Ten or more counts support this clone. The genes are TRBV6-2 or TRBV6-3 and TRBJ1-1; 7 nucleotides align to TRBD1. Unmatched junction bases numbered 1, after V lost 2 bases and J lost 10 bases. The germline gives CDR1 MNHEY, CDR2 SVGEGT. The CDR3 length is 11 residues. Here the CDR3 DNA reads TGTGCCAGCAGTTACGGGACAGCAGCTTTCTTT. As protein: CASSYGTAAFF.

For this clone: Within the sample, other DNA sequences also encode this same CDR3. This chain uses TRBV14 with TRBJ2-5, with TRBD2 matching 14 bases. The V and J ends lost 4 bases and 5 bases, in that order; junction bases with no gene match: 3. The CDR3 extends over 15 amino acids. Germline values: CDR1 SGHDN, CDR2 FVKESK. This CDR3 is CASSRRLAGGETQYF. CDR3 sequence (DNA): TGTGCCAGCAGCCGTCGACTAGCGGGAGGGGAGACCCAGTACTTC. Filled out from reference TRBV14 and TRBJ2-5, the complete variable domain reads EAGVTQFPSHSVIEKGQTVTLRCDPISGHDNLYWYRRVMGKEIKFLLHFVKESKQDESGMPNNRFLAERTGGTYSTLKVQPAELEDSGVYFCASSRRLAGGETQYFGPGTRLLVL.

CDR3 residues: CASSPLAPTTYNEQFF. CDR3 nucleotide sequence: TGTGCCAGCAGCCCACTAGCGCCAACTACCTACAATGAGCAGTTCTTC. This rearrangement joins TRBV7-9 to TRBJ2-1, with 7 bases that match TRBD2. Per the germline V gene, CDR1 is SEHNR and CDR2 is FQNEAQ (reference sequence). The CDR3 contains 16 residues. The V and J ends lost 5 bases and 2 bases, in that order; junction bases with no gene match: 9.